This T cell receptor beta chain emerged from a study of CD8+ T cells in alopecia areata. Findings and limits, study-wide: Administration of tofacitinib significantly diminished scalp clonality and expanded CD8+ clones within the top 100. In scalp and blood during tofacitinib, many expanded lesional clones persisted.

Extracted from the samples, RNA was reverse transcribed into cDNA to serve as the sequencing template. Clones were sequenced by immunoSEQ multiplex PCR, and TCRdb holds only the in-frame ones, with some missing. The data contain roughly 220,000 clones, approximately 72% of them singletons. Of note for this clone: What it binds is not known.

Treatment in this sample: oral pan-JAK inhibitor, 5-10 mg twice daily. The V gene lost 2 bases and the J gene lost 8 bases, with 8 bases spanning the gap. The V gene's germline CDR1 is SGDLS and CDR2 YYNGEE. The CDR3 loop spans 13 amino acids. This TCR derives from a human donor with alopecia areata. The material was CD4+ T cells sorted from blood, obtained at approximately week 44, from a patient treated with tofacitinib. V is TRBV9 and J is TRBJ1-6; no firm D call. The CDR3 is CASSVNVDSPLHF. The CDR3 nucleotides read TGTGCCAGCAGCGTGAACGTGGATTCACCCCTCCACTTT.